The 30 T cell receptor beta chains below were found in one sample sequenced in a study of T-cell reconstitution after alpha-beta-depleted transplantation in children. Unique molecular identifiers featured in how the TCRbeta library was prepared. TCRdb re-analysed the PCR reads in MiXCR, keeping a single row per CDR3 protein. This table has over 100,000 distinct CDR3 sequences, 10% to 13% appearing once. Material: PBMCs, obtained before TCRalphabeta/CD19-depleted stem cell transplant. Source of these receptors: a boy between 2 and 15 years old with acute lymphoblastic leukemia, due to receive a stem cell transplant.

In this sample, this clonotype turned up a few times. V and J are TRBV4-1 and TRBJ2-7; the D gene is possibly TRBD1 (5 bases). The CDR3 is 14 residues long. Per the germline V gene, CDR1 is MGHRA and CDR2 is YSYEKL. Trimming took 1 base from V and 4 from J, leaving 11 bases between them. DNA for the CDR3: TGCGCCAGCAGCCAAGTTCCCAGGGTATACGAGCAGTACTTC. Translating it yields CASSQVPRVYEQYF.

The chain is built from TRBV10-3 and TRBJ1-1; 10 positions match TRBD1. The CDR3 spans 14 residues. V dropped 10 bases and J dropped 3; count of bases not matched to a gene: 8. CDR1 is ENHRY, CDR2 SYGVKD, per germline. The CDR3 sequence is CATKGDRGYTEAFF. DNA for the CDR3: TGTGCCACCAAGGGGGACAGGGGTTACACTGAAGCTTTCTTT.

The V and J genes are TRBV27 and TRBJ2-1, with a weak D call TRBD2 (6 bases). Deletions cut 6 bases from V and 3 bases from J, with 15 bases between. From germline, CDR1 is MNHEY and CDR2 SMNVEV (reference sequence). The CDR3 runs 15 residues. The CDR3 spells CASRDRDSSYNEQFF. CDR3 DNA sequence: TGTGCCAGCAGGGACCGGGACTCTAGCTACAATGAGCAGTTCTTC.

This clonotype was observed a handful of times. The genes are TRBV29-1 and TRBJ2-2; D is ambiguous. Trimming took 4 bases from V and 3 from J, leaving 9 bases between them. In germline, CDR1 is SQVTM, CDR2 ANQGSEA. CDR3 length equals 13 residues. CDR3 sequence reads: CSVVRLDTGELFF. CDR3 nucleotides: TGCAGCGTTGTTCGGCTGGACACCGGGGAGCTGTTTTTT.

The chain uses TRBV14 and TRBJ2-5, with 9 bases matching TRBD1. V shed 0 bases, J shed 6 bases, and the junction held 8 bases outside the gene matches. Germline V lookup: CDR1 SGHDN, CDR2 FVKESK. This CDR3 contains 16 residues. Written as DNA, the CDR3 is TGTGCCAGCAGCCAAGATAAGGACAGGGGAGGAAAGACCCAGTACTTC. Its translation: CASSQDKDRGGKTQYF.

The chain has TRBV5-1 and TRBJ2-1, with 8 bases that match TRBD2. This CDR3 is 15 amino acids long. The V and J ends lost 1 base and 3 bases, in that order; junction bases with no gene match: 3. The germline V gene has CDR1 SGHRS and CDR2 YFSETQ. The CDR3 nucleotides are TGCGCCAGCAGCTTGATGACTAGCGACTACAATGAGCAGTTCTTC. Its translation: CASSLMTSDYNEQFF.

There are a few counts of this clonotype. The rearrangement uses TRBV6-5 and TRBJ2-5; 9 bases fit TRBD1. Losses at the gene ends were 0 bases for V and 3 bases for J; bases not matched to a gene: 11. This CDR3 is 18 amino acids long. Germline V gene data show CDR1 as MNHEY and CDR2 as SVGAGI. The CDR3 DNA reads TGTGCCAGCAGTTACTCTGGGACAGGGAGGGCTTACAAAGAGACCCAGTACTTC. This sequence encodes CASSYSGTGRAYKETQYF.

This chain uses TRBV5-1 with TRBJ2-1, with D tentatively TRBD2 (5 bases). Looked up from germline, CDR1 is SGHRS and CDR2 is YFSETQ. Trimming cost V 2 bases and J 4 bases, with 10 bases left between them. The CDR3 contains 14 residues. The CDR3 DNA reads as TGCGCCAGCAGCTTCCGGGAAAATTACAATGAGCAGTTCTTC. It is translated as CASSFRENYNEQFF.

The CDR3 protein is CASSLGRESHEQFF. CDR3 coding DNA: TGCGCCAGCAGCTTGGGACGGGAGAGCCATGAGCAGTTCTTC. V is TRBV5-1 and J is TRBJ2-1; the D gene is possibly TRBD2 (6 bases). The CDR3 has 14 amino acids. V was shortened by 0 bases and J by 8 bases, with 12 bases between the two germline ends. Looked up from germline, CDR1 is SGHRS and CDR2 is YFSETQ.

This clonotype came up a few times. J is TRBJ1-2 and V is TRBV6-6; D is unresolved. In germline, CDR1 is MNHNY, CDR2 SVGAGI (reference sequence). Trimming took off 5 bases at V and 5 bases at J, with 9 bases between the two ends. This CDR3 is 12 amino acids long. CDR3 residues: CASSPSRYGYTF. The CDR3 coding sequence is TGTGCCAGCAGTCCCTCGCGGTATGGCTACACCTTC.

The sample holds a few counts of this clonotype. The chain has TRBV9 and TRBJ2-2; 10 bases map to TRBD2. V trimming: 0 bases; J trimming: 4 bases; junction bases outside the gene matches: 6. The CDR3 length is 17 residues. CDR1 and CDR2 (germline): SGDLS, YYNGEE. CDR3 nucleotide sequence: TGTGCCAGCAGCGTAGGGGCTAGCGGGAGTCCCACCGGGGAGCTGTTTTTT. Translation: CASSVGASGSPTGELFF. Full variable domain (remainder filled in from reference TRBV9 and TRBJ2-2): DSGVTQTPKHLITATGQRVTLRCSPRSGDLSVYWYQQSLDQGLQFLIQYYNGEERAKGNILERFSAQQFPDLHSELNLSSLELGDSALYFCASSVGASGSPTGELFFGEGSRLTVL.

DNA for the CDR3: TGTGCCAGTGACCGGGCAGGGGGCACCGGGGAGCTGTTTTTT. This codes for CASDRAGGTGELFF. The chain joins TRBV6-1 to TRBJ2-2; 7 bases match TRBD1. This CDR3 is 14 amino acids long. In germline, CDR1 is MNHNS, CDR2 SASEGT. The junction had 8 bases not matched to a gene; V was cut back by 9 bases and J by 4 bases.

V is TRBV5-1 and J is TRBJ2-7, with unresolved D. V lost 2 bases and J lost 4, with 16 bases in between. The CDR3 sequence is 15 residues long. Germline V lookup: CDR1 SGHRS, CDR2 YFSETQ. CDR3 sequence (DNA): TGCGCCAGCAGCTTCGGTGCGGTAGAGATGTACGAGCAGTACTTC. Its translation is CASSFGAVEMYEQYF.

The chain has TRBV29-1 and TRBJ2-4; perhaps TRBD2 as D (7 bases). Trimming pared 4 bases from V and 7 bases from J, leaving 8 bases between. Germline loops: CDR1 SQVTM, CDR2 ANQGSEA. The CDR3 contains 11 residues. The CDR3 reads CSVGGGNIQYF. CDR3 coding DNA: TGCAGCGTTGGGGGGGGCAACATTCAGTACTTC.

This clonotype came up many times. The chain recombines TRBV4-2 with TRBJ2-5; D ambiguous. The germline CDR1 and CDR2 sequences are LGHNA and YNFKEQ. V dropped 4 bases and J dropped 2 bases, with 17 bases sitting between them. The CDR3 has 16 amino acids. As DNA, the CDR3 is TGTGCCAGCAGCCCATATCAGGATACGACACAAGAGACCCAGTACTTC. Translated, it gives CASSPYQDTTQETQYF.

This clonotype was observed a few times. The chain combines TRBV5-1 with TRBJ1-1; tentative D call: TRBD1 (5 bases). Deletions cut 1 base from V and 2 bases from J, with 9 bases between. Germline V gene data show CDR1 as SGHRS and CDR2 as YFSETQ. CDR3 length equals 14 residues. CDR3: CASSLYGGNTEAFF. CDR3 bases: TGCGCCAGCAGCTTGTACGGGGGAAACACTGAAGCTTTCTTT.

This rearrangement joins TRBV5-1 to TRBJ2-1; no clear D gene. The ends were cut back, 7 bases at V and 8 bases at J, with 19 bases in the middle. CDR1 is SGHRS, CDR2 YFSETQ, per germline. This CDR3 region has 14 residues. The CDR3 loop reads CASGPTGRPHEQFF. In DNA, the CDR3 is TGCGCCAGCGGACCGACGGGCCGACCCCATGAGCAGTTCTTC. The full variable domain, with the rest looked up from reference TRBV5-1 and TRBJ2-1, is KAGVTQTPRYLIKTRGQQVTLSCSPISGHRSVSWYQQTPGQGLQFLFEYFSETQRNKGNFPGRFSGRQFSNSRSEMNVSTLELGDSALYLCASGPTGRPHEQFFGPGTRLTVL.

This clonotype appeared a few times. V usage is TRBV12-3 or TRBV12-4 and J usage is TRBJ2-5; no definite D call. This CDR3 has 14 amino acids. The ends were cut back, 4 bases at V and 7 bases at J, with 16 bases in the middle. The CDR3 DNA follows: TGTGCCAGCAGTTCGAGCGTCGCACCCCGGACCCAGTACTTC. This translates into CASSSSVAPRTQYF.

This clonotype was recorded once. The chain uses TRBV19 and TRBJ2-2, with 7 bases identical to TRBD1. The CDR3 extends over 15 amino acids. Looked up from germline, CDR1 is LNHDA and CDR2 is SQIVND (reference sequence). V was pared by 3 bases and J by 9 bases, with 10 bases of the junction left unmatched. Here the CDR3 DNA reads TGTGCCAGTAGTATTATGCAGGGGGAAAACCGGGAGCTGTTTTTT. Translating it yields CASSIMQGENRELFF.

This clonotype turned up a few times. The chain carries TRBV10-3 and TRBJ2-7; TRBD1 aligns across 9 bases. Germline-derived CDR1 and CDR2 are ENHRY and SYGVKD. Trimming at V came to 3 bases and at J to 3 bases, leaving 6 bases not matched to a gene. The CDR3 loop spans 15 amino acids. The CDR3 DNA follows: TGTGCCATCAGTGATGGGGACAGGGAAATCTACGAGCAGTACTTC. It yields the protein CAISDGDREIYEQYF.

This clonotype has just a few counts. The chain recombines TRBV27 with TRBJ2-3; D is ambiguous. Germline V gene sequence: CDR1 MNHEY, CDR2 SMNVEV (reference sequence). V lost 6 bases to trimming and J lost 6 bases, with 16 bases between them. The length of the CDR3 is 14 residues. CDR3 amino acids: CASSRTGRSDTQYF. The CDR3 DNA reads TGTGCCAGCAGCCGGACGGGCAGGTCGGATACGCAGTATTTT.

The rearrangement links TRBV6-1 to TRBJ2-3; D ambiguous. The CDR3 consists of 13 residues. Deletions cut 3 bases from V and 4 bases from J, with 8 bases between. Germline-derived CDR1 and CDR2 are MNHNS and SASEGT. CDR3 DNA: TGTGCCAGCAGTGATTCTCTCTCAGATACGCAGTATTTT. It translates to CASSDSLSDTQYF.

This clonotype was picked up many times. The V and J genes are TRBV5-8 and TRBJ1-5, with 9 nucleotides matching TRBD1. CDR1 is SGHTS and CDR2 is YDEGEE in the germline V gene. The CDR3 covers 15 residues. V shed 1 base, J shed 9 bases, and the junction held 8 bases outside the gene matches. CDR3 in DNA: TGTGCCAGCAGCTTGACGGGACAGGGAGTCCGGCCCCAGCATTTT. Protein sequence: CASSLTGQGVRPQHF.

This CDR3 reads CATSREIPGLAGDEQFF. CDR3 nucleotides: TGTGCCACCAGCAGAGAAATCCCCGGACTAGCGGGAGATGAGCAGTTCTTC. This rearrangement joins TRBV15 to TRBJ2-1; 13 nucleotides line up with TRBD2. In germline, CDR1 is LNHNV, CDR2 YYDKDF (reference sequence). The CDR3 sequence is 17 residues long. With 0 bases clipped from V and 8 bases from J, the junction kept 7 bases outside the gene matches.

V usage is TRBV20-1 and J usage is TRBJ2-1; TRBD1 might be the D (6 bases). The CDR3 is made up of 16 amino acids. Trimming took 2 bases from V and 3 from J, leaving 17 bases between them. CDR1 is DFQATT and CDR2 is SNEGSKA in the germline V gene (reference sequence). This chain's CDR3 is CSARTAHTGFYNEQFF. CDR3 sequence (DNA): TGCAGTGCTAGAACCGCTCACACAGGGTTCTACAATGAGCAGTTCTTC.

This clonotype was found many times. V usage is TRBV11-2 and J usage is TRBJ2-1; 7 nucleotides match TRBD1. V lost 5 bases, J lost 3 bases, and 13 bases stayed unmatched. The CDR3 length is 17 residues. Germline V gene lookup returns CDR1 SGHAT and CDR2 FQNNGV. CDR3 region: CASSLRGRVGGYNEQFF. Written as DNA, the CDR3 is TGTGCCAGCAGCCTAAGGGGGCGGGTTGGTGGCTACAATGAGCAGTTCTTC.

This clonotype showed up just a few times. The chain's CDR3 is CASSLTVNEKLFF. Written as DNA, the CDR3 is TGCGCCAGCAGCTTAACAGTTAATGAAAAACTGTTTTTT. The genes are TRBV5-1 and TRBJ1-4; D gene ambiguous. Between the trimmed V and J ends, which lost 2 bases and 4 bases, there was a span of 6 bases. Germline V gene data show CDR1 as SGHRS and CDR2 as YFSETQ. The CDR3 extends over 13 amino acids.

Written as DNA, the CDR3 is TGTGCCAGCAGCTTAGAAAGAAATACTGAAGCTTTCTTT. Protein product: CASSLERNTEAFF. The chain combines TRBV7-9 with TRBJ1-1; D remains ambiguous. The CDR3 sequence is 13 residues long. Per germline, CDR1 SEHNR and CDR2 FQNEAQ (reference sequence). V gave up 1 base and J gave up 5 bases, with 8 bases separating them.

The V call is TRBV28, the J call TRBJ2-1; perhaps TRBD1 as D (6 bases). Germline V CDR1 and CDR2: MDHEN, SYDVKM. Trimming shortened V by 5 bases and J by 7 bases, and 18 bases separated the two germline ends. This CDR3 has 15 amino acids. The CDR3 loop is CASSTPQGKMNEQFF. CDR3 nucleotides: TGTGCCAGCAGTACCCCCCAGGGGAAGATGAATGAGCAGTTCTTC.

This clonotype was observed many times. The chain has TRBV10-3 and TRBJ2-3, with 8 bases lining up with TRBD1. The length of the CDR3 is 13 residues. Germline CDR1 ENHRY, CDR2 SYGVKD. J lost 7 bases, V lost 8 bases, and 8 bases had no gene match. This chain's CDR3 is CAILPDRGNTQYF. DNA of the CDR3: TGTGCCATCCTGCCCGACAGGGGTAATACGCAGTATTTT.